This record looks at one TCR beta chain sequence and its context. The antigen remains undetermined. This sample is part of a study of cytomegalovirus exposure and HLA in healthy donors. The PCR contained 60 Vbeta and 13 Jbeta primers. Here immunoSEQ multiplex PCR was the method, and the copy in TCRdb shows in-frame clones only, minus some. The data show 150,000 to 200,000 clones, about 70% seen once. Notes on the study in general: In a later analysis, productive TCRs from donors in an Asian-associated ancestry cluster reportedly carried fewer N-insertions than the cohort mean.

The CDR3 runs to 12 residues. Trimming left V 3 bases short and J 10 bases short, with 11 bases between. Germline V CDR1 and CDR2: SGHDT, YYEEEE. This chain joins TRBV5-6 and TRBJ2-1; no definite D call. Sequenced sample: PBMCs. This sequence originates from a woman in her thirties in good health and CMV-seronegative. The CDR3 DNA is TGTGCCAGCAGCTCTGATCTCCAGGAGCAGTTCTTC. Protein product: CASSSDLQEQFF.